A selection of T cell receptor beta chains follows, all from one sample in a study of cytomegalovirus exposure and HLA in healthy donors. Some clones are missing from TCRdb's copy, which holds only in-frame ones; the method was immunoSEQ multiplex PCR. The sample holds about 230,000 clones, approximately 85% seen once. Sequenced input: PBMCs. The receptors derive from a girl aged 2-10 years in good health and CMV-seronegative. Both conserved end residues are part of each CDR3. The D gene is left open where the match is weak. For some rows the clone size is stated as once, few or many, or as a class when expanded; others skip it.

TRBD1	TRBV20-1	TRBJ2-7	-	TGCAGTGCTACAACAGGGGTCGAGCAGTACTTC	CSATTGVEQYF
-	TRBV30	TRBJ2-1	-	TGTGCCTGGAGTGTAGACTACCCCCGGAGGGATGAGCAGTTCTTC	CAWSVDYPRRDEQFF
-	TRBV15	TRBJ1-1	-	TGTGCCACCAGCAGAGGCCCCGGGAGGGGCACTGAAGCTTTCTTT	CATSRGPGRGTEAFF
-	TRBV18	TRBJ2-2	-	TGTGCCAGCTCACCTGGTGGAGGGGGCGGCACCGGGGAGCTGTTTTTT	CASSPGGGGGTGELFF
-	TRBV30	TRBJ2-1	-	TGTGCCTGGAGTGTTCGGGCGGGTGAGCAGTTCTTC	CAWSVRAGEQFF
TRBD1	TRBV6-4	TRBJ1-2	-	TGTGCCAGCAGCCCGACAGGGCGGGATGGCTACACCTTC	CASSPTGRDGYTF
TRBD1	TRBV19	TRBJ1-6	-	TGTGCCAGTAGTTTAAGACAGGGCCTGAATAATTCACCCCTCCACTTT	CASSLRQGLNNSPLHF
TRBD1	TRBV10-3	TRBJ1-4	-	TGTGCCATCAGTGAGAGGGGAGGACAGGGTCCTAATGAAAAACTGTTTTTT	CAISERGGQGPNEKLFF
TRBD1	TRBV6-5	TRBJ2-3	-	TGTGCCACCCGACAGGGGGGCACAGATACGCAGTATTTT	CATRQGGTDTQYF
TRBD1	TRBV6-5	TRBJ1-5	-	TGTGCCAGCAGCATTGACAGGGGTCAGCCCCAGCATTTT	CASSIDRGQPQHF
TRBD2	TRBV6-5	TRBJ2-5	-	TGTGCCAGCAGTTACGATAGCGGGGTGGAGACCCAGTACTTC	CASSYDSGVETQYF
-	TRBV6-5	TRBJ2-1	-	TGTGCCAGCAGTCATGCAGGGAATAATGAGCAGTTCTTC	CASSHAGNNEQFF
-	TRBV7-8	TRBJ1-1	-	TGTGCCAGCAGCTTAGGGGCAGCGAACACTGAAGCTTTCTTT	CASSLGAANTEAFF
TRBD1	TRBV5-1	TRBJ2-3	-	TGCGCCAGCAGCTTGGACAGGGGGCGCACAGATACGCAGTATTTT	CASSLDRGRTDTQYF
TRBD1	TRBV5-4	TRBJ2-7	few	TGTGCCAGCAGCTTGGCCGAGGGGGCGCTTCAAGAGCAGTACTTC	CASSLAEGALQEQYF
TRBD2	TRBV12-5	TRBJ2-7	-	TGTGCTAGTGGTTTGAGGCTAGCGGGGGGCCCGGTCTACGAGCAGTACTTC	CASGLRLAGGPVYEQYF
TRBD2	TRBV14	TRBJ2-5	-	TGTGCCAGCAGCCAAGTAGCGGGGGGGATCCAAGAGACCCAGTACTTC	CASSQVAGGIQETQYF
TRBD1	TRBV30	TRBJ1-6	-	TGTGCCTGGAGTGTAAACAGGGGACGCCTCCACTTT	CAWSVNRGRLHF
-	TRBV9	TRBJ2-7	-	TGTGCCAGCAGCGTAGGCCAGGAGGTGTTTTTCGAGCAGTACTTC	CASSVGQEVFFEQYF
-	TRBV2	TRBJ1-4	few	TGTGCCAGCACAGGGTTGGGGGGTGAAAAACTGTTTTTT	CASTGLGGEKLFF
-	TRBV27	TRBJ1-6	-	TGTGCCAGCAGTCCCCTCCTCGACAACAGAAATTCACCCCTCCACTTT	CASSPLLDNRNSPLHF
TRBD2	TRBV7-3	TRBJ2-5	-	TGTGCCAGCAGCTTTTCTGGGACTAGCGGAGAGACCCAGTACTTC	CASSFSGTSGETQYF
TRBD1	TRBV9	TRBJ1-2	-	TGTGCCAGCAGTCCCAACAGGGGCGGCTACACCTTC	CASSPNRGGYTF
TRBD2	TRBV19	TRBJ2-2	-	TGTGCCAGTAGTATAGAGAGGGAGCTAGCGGGGGTCACCGGGGAGCTGTTTTTT	CASSIERELAGVTGELFF
-	TRBV6-5	TRBJ1-3	-	TGTGCCAGCGCCAGGGATTTCTCTGGAAACACCATATATTTT	CASARDFSGNTIYF
-	TRBV6-1	TRBJ2-3	-	TGTGCCAGCAGTGAAGTCGGGGTGCGGACAGATACGCAGTATTTT	CASSEVGVRTDTQYF
TRBD1	TRBV10-2	TRBJ2-7	-	TGCGCCAGCAGTGAGTCGGAGACAGGGGCCTACGAGCAGTACTTC	CASSESETGAYEQYF
TRBD1	TRBV7-9	TRBJ1-4	-	TGTGCCAGCAGCGCGGGACAGGGAGGGGGAGAAAAACTGTTTTTT	CASSAGQGGGEKLFF
-	TRBV29-1	TRBJ1-1	-	TGCAGCGTTGGCGGGGGGAGATGGACTGAAGCTTTCTTT	CSVGGGRWTEAFF
-	TRBV6-6	TRBJ2-3	-	TGTGCCAGCAGTCGTATCACAGATACGCAGTATTTT	CASSRITDTQYF
TRBD1	TRBV5-1	TRBJ2-3	-	TGCGCCAGCAGCGGACAGGGGGCGAAGACAGATACGCAGTATTTT	CASSGQGAKTDTQYF
-	TRBV12-2	TRBJ2-1	-	TGTGCAAGTCGGGGCTCTTCGGGAGTGACGGATGAGCAGTTCTTC	CASRGSSGVTDEQFF
-	TRBV7-6	TRBJ2-7	once	TGTGCCAGCAGCCCCCGGAACCGGGTCTACGAGCAGTACTTC	CASSPRNRVYEQYF
TRBD2	TRBV7-9	TRBJ2-1	-	TGTGCCAGCAGCTCCGGGGGGGATGCGGGCTCCTACAATGAGCAGTTCTTC	CASSSGGDAGSYNEQFF
-	TRBV29-1	TRBJ1-2	-	TGCAGCGTTGACAGGGGTAAATGGTATGGCTACACCTTC	CSVDRGKWYGYTF
TRBD2	TRBV6-1	TRBJ2-7	-	TGTGCCAGCAGTGAGCGGGGGGCTAGGGTGGACGAGCAGTACTTC	CASSERGARVDEQYF
-	TRBV6-5	TRBJ1-2	-	TGTGCCAGCGGTAGTCGGGGTGTTGTCTCGACTGGCTACACCTTC	CASGSRGVVSTGYTF
TRBD1	TRBV5-1	TRBJ2-5	-	TGCGCCAGCAGCTTGGGACAGGGGGGGTCGGGGGAGACCCAGTACTTC	CASSLGQGGSGETQYF
-	TRBV5-1	TRBJ1-2	-	TGCGCCAGCAGCTTGGATCTTTTCAGGGGTGATGGCTACACCTTC	CASSLDLFRGDGYTF
TRBD1	TRBV6-1	TRBJ1-6	-	TGTGCCAGCAGTGAAGTAAATAACCTTTGGACAGGGAATTCACCCCTCCACTTT	CASSEVNNLWTGNSPLHF
TRBD1	TRBV7-9	TRBJ1-2	-	TGTGCCAGCAGCTGGGACAGCCGAGATGGCTACACCTTC	CASSWDSRDGYTF
-	TRBV1	TRBJ1-2	-	TGCACCAGCAGCCTGACGGACAGGGCTGGCTACACCTTC	CTSSLTDRAGYTF
TRBD1	TRBV11-3	TRBJ1-1	-	TGTGCCAGCAGTTATGGACAGGGGAGCACTGAGGCTTTCTTT	CASSYGQGSTEAFF
-	TRBV30	TRBJ2-3	-	TGTGCCTGGAGCTATAACAGGGCAGATACGCAGTATTTT	CAWSYNRADTQYF
TRBD1	TRBV7-9	TRBJ2-1	-	TGTGCCACCCGTCCGGGACAGGGGGTTTTCAATGAGCAGTTCTTC	CATRPGQGVFNEQFF
-	TRBV6-1	TRBJ1-1	-	TGTGCCAGCCGGTGGGGGGGAGCTTTCTTT	CASRWGGAFF
TRBD2	TRBV5-5	TRBJ2-7	-	TGTGCCAGCAGCTTCGATCAGCGGGAGGGGAGCTCGGGGCCCTACGAGCAGTACTTC	CASSFDQREGSSGPYEQYF
TRBD2	TRBV5-1	TRBJ2-5	-	TGCGCCAGCAGCTTGGTCAGTGGAGCGGGAGGGCAGACCCAGTACTTC	CASSLVSGAGGQTQYF
TRBD1	TRBV30	TRBJ1-3	-	TGTGCCTGGAGTGGAGGGGGCTGGAGGGGTGGAAACACCATATATTTT	CAWSGGGWRGGNTIYF
-	TRBV30	TRBJ2-5	-	TGTGCCCAAACTGGCGGGTTACAAGAGACCCAGTACTTC	CAQTGGLQETQYF
-	TRBV29-1	TRBJ2-7	-	TGCAGCGTTGAGGGGGGTGGGTACGAGCAGTACTTC	CSVEGGGYEQYF
-	TRBV7-6	TRBJ2-4	-	TGTGCCAGCAGCGCCCTTGAGGCCAAAAACATTCAGTACTTC	CASSALEAKNIQYF
TRBD1	TRBV29-1	TRBJ1-4	-	TGCAGCGTTGGGGGACAGGGAGGGGGTAATGAAAAACTGTTTTTT	CSVGGQGGGNEKLFF
-	TRBV4-1	TRBJ2-2	-	TGCGCCAGCAGCCCCCGGGGAGGTCGGACCGGGGAGCTGTTTTTT	CASSPRGGRTGELFF
TRBD1	TRBV2	TRBJ1-1	-	TGTGCCAGCAGAAAACAGGGGTCGCTCACTGAAGCTTTCTTT	CASRKQGSLTEAFF
-	TRBV10-3	TRBJ2-7	-	TGTGCCATCAGTGACGCCGGGTATAGCTCCTACGAGCAGTACTTC	CAISDAGYSSYEQYF